The 12 T cell receptor beta chains below come from one sample, sequenced in a study of T cells in Graves' hyperthyroidism and ophthalmopathy. Amplified TCR beta CDR3 regions came from RNA transcripts. HTBI primers were used for first-round RT-PCR of the TCR CDR3. TCRdb re-called the multiplex PCR reads with MiXCR, one entry per CDR3 protein. The sample includes a few hundred thousand distinct CDR3 sequences, 14% to 15% of them seen just once. Sequenced material: blood. All receptors come from a woman aged 25 to 45 with Graves' hyperthyroidism.

The rearrangement links TRBV5-4 to TRBJ2-5, with D unresolved. CDR1 and CDR2 (germline): SGHNT, YYREEE (reference sequence). This CDR3 comprises 15 residues. Trimming took off 4 bases at V and 1 base at J, with 14 bases between the two ends. DNA for the CDR3: TGTGCCAGCAGCACCACACGGACGGTCCAAGAGACCCAGTACTTC. Its translation: CASSTTRTVQETQYF.

There are a few counts of this clonotype. This sequence joins TRBV28 and TRBJ2-7; 9 nucleotides align to TRBD1. The CDR3 consists of 16 residues. In germline, CDR1 is MDHEN, CDR2 SYDVKM. Germline trimming cut 4 bases from V and 2 bases from J; bases unmatched to any gene: 9. The CDR3 region is CASSSPGQGPPYEQYF. The CDR3 region has the DNA TGTGCCAGCAGTTCACCAGGACAGGGGCCTCCCTACGAGCAGTACTTC.

The rearrangement uses TRBV10-1 and TRBJ2-1; no definite D call. V lost 2 bases and J 9 bases, leaving 11 bases between the germline ends. CDR1 and CDR2 (germline): WNHNN, SYGVQD (reference sequence). This CDR3 spans 13 amino acids. Here the CDR3 DNA reads TGCGCCAGCAGTGAGACAAAATTTGGTGAGCAGTTCTTC. It is translated as CASSETKFGEQFF.

Only a few counts were recorded for this clonotype. This sequence joins TRBV20-1 and TRBJ2-5, with D maybe TRBD1 (5 bases). V was cut by 8 bases and J by 1 base, with 8 bases left in between. This CDR3 is built from 11 residues. Per germline, CDR1 DFQATT and CDR2 SNEGSKA (reference sequence). Here the CDR3 DNA reads TGCAGTACAGGACCCCAAGAGACCCAGTACTTC. Translated: CSTGPQETQYF.

Ten or more counts support this clonotype. J is TRBJ2-7 and V is TRBV3-1; D not certain. Per the germline V gene, CDR1 is LGHDT and CDR2 is YNNKEL (reference sequence). The ends were cut back, 5 bases at V and 2 bases at J, with 4 bases in the middle. This CDR3 is built from 11 residues. The CDR3: CASSATYEQYF. CDR3 DNA: TGTGCCAGCAGCGCAACCTACGAGCAGTACTTC.

Written as DNA, the CDR3 is TGTGCCAGCAGTTTATCGGCAGGGGGACTAGCGGGAGCCCACGAGCAGTACTTC. Protein sequence: CASSLSAGGLAGAHEQYF. This chain uses TRBV28 with TRBJ2-7; TRBD2 aligns across 14 bases. The CDR3 loop spans 18 amino acids. The germline CDR1 and CDR2 sequences are MDHEN and SYDVKM. The V and J ends lost 1 base and 5 bases, in that order; junction bases with no gene match: 10.

This clonotype was observed many times. The V and J genes are TRBV20-1 and TRBJ2-1; TRBD2 agrees at 14 bases. The ends lost 6 bases at V and 4 bases at J; junction bases unmatched: 14. There are 18 residues in the CDR3. From germline, CDR1 is DFQATT and CDR2 SNEGSKA (reference sequence). The CDR3 DNA reads TGCAGTGCCTCCGGACTAGCGGGAGGTAGTGGGCATTACAATGAGCAGTTCTTC. The encoded protein is CSASGLAGGSGHYNEQFF.

This clonotype was detected many times. The rearrangement links TRBV20-1 to TRBJ2-7; D gene uncertain. V lost 6 bases and J 2 bases, leaving 14 bases between the germline ends. Germline values: CDR1 DFQATT, CDR2 SNEGSKA (reference sequence). This CDR3 has 13 amino acids. The DNA for the CDR3 is TGCAGTGCCAAGGACGGCAAAGCCTACGAGCAGTACTTC. It specifies CSAKDGKAYEQYF.

This clonotype was seen ten or more times. V and J are TRBV12-3 or TRBV12-4 and TRBJ2-5; tentative D call: TRBD2 (5 bases). V dropped 6 bases and J dropped 1 base, with 9 bases sitting between them. This CDR3 is 13 amino acids long. DNA of the CDR3: TGTGCCAGCAGACCCAGCGGCCAAGAGACCCAGTACTTC. This encodes CASRPSGQETQYF.

Turning to this clonotype: At one of its ends the junction is not consistent with the germline gene, which may arise from a read error. The chain couples TRBV11-2 to TRBJ2-1, with D perhaps TRBD2 (6 bases). The CDR3 runs to 13 residues. Germline CDR1 and CDR2: SGHAT and FQNNGV. As DNA, the CDR3 is TGTGCCAGCAGCTTAGGGTTTGGAGGGAGGACGGTCTTC. It translates to CASSLGFGGRTVF. Full variable domain (remainder filled in from reference TRBV11-2 and TRBJ2-1): EAGVAQSPRYKIIEKRQSVAFWCNPISGHATLYWYQQILGQGPKLLIQFQNNGVVDDSQLPKDRFSAERLKGVDSTLKIQPAKLEDSAVYLCASSLGFGGRTVFGPGTRLTVL.

This clonotype occurred many times. The rearrangement uses TRBV12-3 or TRBV12-4 and TRBJ2-7, with 10 bases matching TRBD1. The CDR3 runs 15 residues. The junction had 8 bases not matched to a gene; V was cut back by 5 bases and J by 4 bases. The CDR3 reads CASSPAGTGVYEQYF. In nucleotides, the CDR3 is TGTGCCAGCAGTCCGGCCGGGACAGGGGTTTACGAGCAGTACTTC.

This clonotype has only a few counts. The chain employs TRBV4-1 and TRBJ2-7, with 11 bases fitting TRBD2. Trimming cost V 3 bases and J 6 bases; bases outside gene matches: 4. The V gene's germline CDR1 is MGHRA and CDR2 YSYEKL. The CDR3 is made up of 14 amino acids. This CDR3 reads CASSQALAGGEQYF. DNA of the CDR3: TGCGCCAGCAGCCAGGCGCTAGCGGGAGGCGAGCAGTACTTC.